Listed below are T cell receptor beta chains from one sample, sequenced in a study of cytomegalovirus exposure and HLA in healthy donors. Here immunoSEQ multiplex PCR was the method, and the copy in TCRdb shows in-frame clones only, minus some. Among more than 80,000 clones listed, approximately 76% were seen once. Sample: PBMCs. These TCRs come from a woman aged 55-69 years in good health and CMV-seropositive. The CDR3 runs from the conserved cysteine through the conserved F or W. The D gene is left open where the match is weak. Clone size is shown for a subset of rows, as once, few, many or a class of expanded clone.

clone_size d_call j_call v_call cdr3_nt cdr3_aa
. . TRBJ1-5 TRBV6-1 TGTGCCAGCATGCGTTACAGAGTTGGCCAGCCCCAGCATTTT CASMRYRVGQPQHF
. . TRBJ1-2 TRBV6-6 TGTGCCAGCAGTTTGGGGGGGGCGCAGGCTGGCTACACCTTC CASSLGGAQAGYTF
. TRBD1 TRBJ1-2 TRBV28 TGTGCCATAATTCGGGACAGGGGGTTCATTGGGACTGGCTATGGCTACACCTTC CAIIRDRGFIGTGYGYTF
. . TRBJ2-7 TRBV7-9 TGTGCCAGCAGCTTAGACAGACAGGACGGGCAGTACTTC CASSLDRQDGQYF
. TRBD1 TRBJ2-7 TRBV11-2 TGTGCCAGCAGCTTGAACAGGGGGCCCTACGAGCAGTACTTC CASSLNRGPYEQYF
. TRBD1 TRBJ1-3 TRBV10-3 TGTGCCATCAGTGGGGAGGGACAGGGGTCTGACTCTGGAAACACCATATATTTT CAISGEGQGSDSGNTIYF
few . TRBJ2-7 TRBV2 TGTGCCAGCGGGCTTTACGAGCAGTACTTC CASGLYEQYF
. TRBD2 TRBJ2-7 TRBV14 TGTGCCAGCAGCCAGGGAGTTAGAGGTCTAGCGGGAGCGAGGAACGAGCAGTACTTC CASSQGVRGLAGARNEQYF
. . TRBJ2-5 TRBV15 TGTGCCACCAGCGCCCAGGGGCCTGAGACCCAGTACTTC CATSAQGPETQYF
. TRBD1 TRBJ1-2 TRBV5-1 TGCGCCAGCAGCTTAGGGGACAGGGGATATGGCTACACCTTC CASSLGDRGYGYTF
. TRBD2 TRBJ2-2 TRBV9 TGTGCCAGCAGGGCCAGCGGGAGACCGTCCGGGGAGCTGTTTTTT CASRASGRPSGELFF
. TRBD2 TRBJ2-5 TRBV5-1 TGCGCCAGCAGCTTGCTCGGGGGGGGACTCCTGAAAGAGACCCAGTACTTC CASSLLGGGLLKETQYF
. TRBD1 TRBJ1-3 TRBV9 TGTGCCAGCAGCCCGAGAACGACAGGGTTTATGAACACCATATATTTT CASSPRTTGFMNTIYF
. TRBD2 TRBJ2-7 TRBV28 TGTGCCAGCAGTCCCCCGACTAGCGGGATGCACGAGCAGTACTTC CASSPPTSGMHEQYF
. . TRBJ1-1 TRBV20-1 TGCAGTGCTCCTGGCGGGAACGAAGCTTTCTTT CSAPGGNEAFF
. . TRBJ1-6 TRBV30 TGTGCCTGGAGTGTACGGGAACTTAGCTATAATTCACCCCTCCACTTT CAWSVRELSYNSPLHF
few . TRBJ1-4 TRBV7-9 TGTGCCAGCAGCCCGTTAACAGGGTGGGAACTGTTTTTT CASSPLTGWELFF
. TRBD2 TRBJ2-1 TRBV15 TGTGCCACCAGCCGAGACGGGAGGGCCGTTAAAAAAAATGAGCAGTTCTTC CATSRDGRAVKKNEQFF